A selection of T cell receptor beta chains follows, all from one sample in a study of T-cell memory formation after mild COVID-19. TCRdb processed the 5' RACE reads anew with MiXCR; each CDR3 protein has one entry. The data hold roughly 400,000 distinct CDR3 sequences, with roughly 15% observed a single time. Sequenced: PBMCs or a T cell subset sorted from them (not recorded which). The receptors shown here come from a man younger than 35 who had mild COVID-19 (a few samples of this study predate the infection). Cell type and time point are not known. Each CDR3 is given with its conserved first and last residue. A D gene is named only where the DNA matches it firmly. Expanded clones get a size class; other rows say once, few or many, or leave the size out.

J: TRBJ2-2
V: TRBV4-3
D: .
size: .
DNA: TGCGCCAGCAGCCAAGATCCCGCGGGTTTCACCGGGGAGCTGTTTTTT
CDR3: CASSQDPAGFTGELFF

J: TRBJ2-3
V: TRBV6-1
D: .
size: few
DNA: TGTGCCAGCATTAGGGACTTCCGCACAGATACGCAGTATTTT
CDR3: CASIRDFRTDTQYF

J: TRBJ2-3
V: TRBV7-2
D: .
size: few
DNA: TGTGCCAGCAGCACTAACCTTTACACAGATACGCAGTATTTT
CDR3: CASSTNLYTDTQYF

J: TRBJ2-7
V: TRBV12-3/TRBV12-4
D: .
size: many
DNA: TGTGCCAGCAGTCCCAGGACAGACTCCTACGAGCAGTACTTC
CDR3: CASSPRTDSYEQYF

J: TRBJ1-3
V: TRBV7-6
D: .
size: few
DNA: TGTGCCAGCAGCTTAGCGAGGTCGGAGGGCATATATTTT
CDR3: CASSLARSEGIYF

J: TRBJ2-2
V: TRBV5-6
D: .
size: many
DNA: TGTGCCAGCAGTCTTTACGGGGAGCTGTTTTTT
CDR3: CASSLYGELFF

J: TRBJ2-5
V: TRBV11-2
D: .
size: few
DNA: TGTGCCAGCAGCTTAAAGGGGGCGGAGGGGGAGACCCAGTACTTC
CDR3: CASSLKGAEGETQYF

J: TRBJ1-3
V: TRBV7-6
D: .
size: .
DNA: TGTGCCAGCAGCCCAGACCAGCAGGTCCTCGGAAACACCATATATTTT
CDR3: CASSPDQQVLGNTIYF

J: TRBJ1-5
V: TRBV27
D: .
size: few
DNA: TGTGCCAGCAGTGGAGTTAATGGCAATCAGCCCCAGCATTTT
CDR3: CASSGVNGNQPQHF

J: TRBJ1-1
V: TRBV5-1
D: .
size: .
DNA: TGCGCCAGCAGCCCTCAGGCGGGTGAAGCTTTCTTT
CDR3: CASSPQAGEAFF